This TCR beta chain was sequenced during a study of human T cells and chemical hapten exposure. The wider study: Patients were given diphenylcyclopropenone on the scalp weekly across the roughly 25-week study. Cases of alopecia areata, totalis or universalis occurred in a predominantly female patient group.

Described time point: patch test 3, about 24 weeks after DPC sensitization. The treatment here: therapeutic diphenylcyclopropenone sensitization with weekly scalp DPC. The total RNA was obtained from whole blood that was not fractionated. What the library attached to individual cDNA molecules were unique molecular identifiers. TCRdb reprocessed the RACE reads via MiXCR and lists one record per CDR3 protein. The sample lists fewer than 40,000 distinct CDR3 sequences, about 13% occurring once. Worth noting for this clonotype: Its cognate antigen is unknown.

Study-level points and caveats: Expanded TCRs produced significantly more large CDR3 similarity clusters than controls did.

The CDR3 is 13 residues long. Trimming shortened V by 6 bases and J by 0 bases, and 9 bases separated the two germline ends. CDR1 and CDR2 (germline): SQVTM, ANQGSEA. The V call is TRBV29-1, the J call TRBJ1-5; D is possibly TRBD1 (5 bases). Sequencing was performed on whole blood, taken in connection with sensitization to the hapten diphenylcyclopropenone (DPC). This sequence was found in a woman aged 40 to 50 with alopecia areata. Some clones in this sample may be carry-over from other donors' samples. The CDR3 bases are TGCAGCGTCGGGGCTGCTAGCAATCAGCCCCAGCATTTT. Its protein product is CSVGAASNQPQHF. Drawing the rest from reference TRBV29-1 and TRBJ1-5, the complete variable domain is SAVISQKPSRDICQRGTSLTIQCQVDSQVTMMFWYRQQPGQSLTLIATANQGSEATYESGFVIDKFPISRPNLTFSTLTVSNMSPEDSSIYLCSVGAASNQPQHFGDGTRLSIL.